These T cell receptor beta chains were read from a single sample in a study of metastatic and nonmetastatic thyroid tumors. TCRdb reprocessed the PCR reads via MiXCR. Here the sample spans around 8,600 clones, approximately 40% being singletons. The sequenced sample consisted of tumor tissue. The receptors derive from a female donor with papillary thyroid cancer or a benign thyroid nodule (not recorded which). Some clones in this sample may be carry-over from other donors' samples. Each CDR3 is given with its conserved first and last residue. D genes are given only for firm matches. Only some rows state a clone size, as once, few, many or a class for expanded clones.

length: 14; V: TRBV7-2; size: once; D: TRBD2; J: TRBJ2-1; DNA: TGTGCCAGCAGCCCTTGGACTAGCAGCCATGAGCAGTTCTTC; CDR3: CASSPWTSSHEQFF
length: 14; V: TRBV6-1; size: NA; D: NA; J: TRBJ1-1; DNA: TGTGCCAGCAGGGGCGGGTTGATGAACACTGAAGCTTTCTTT; CDR3: CASRGGLMNTEAFF
length: 15; V: TRBV7-2; size: once; D: TRBD1; J: TRBJ2-7; DNA: TGTGCCAGCAGCTTATACCGGGACAGGGATAACGAGCAGTACTTC; CDR3: CASSLYRDRDNEQYF
length: 14; V: TRBV18; size: many; D: NA; J: TRBJ1-1; DNA: TGTGCCAGCTCTGTTGACAGGTTGAACACTGAAGCTTTCTTT; CDR3: CASSVDRLNTEAFF
length: 13; V: TRBV20-1; size: medium-sized; D: TRBD1; J: TRBJ2-7; DNA: TGCAGTGCTAGACAGGGGGTCTTCTACGAGCAGTACTTC; CDR3: CSARQGVFYEQYF
length: 15; V: TRBV7-2; size: NA; D: NA; J: TRBJ1-6; DNA: TGTGCCAGCAGCTTAGTAGTCGAGGGCTGGTCACCCCTCCACTTT; CDR3: CASSLVVEGWSPLHF
length: 15; V: TRBV5-1; size: NA; D: NA; J: TRBJ2-7; DNA: TGCGCCAGCAGCTTGGATCTTGGAGGTATCTACGAGCAGTACTTC; CDR3: CASSLDLGGIYEQYF
length: 15; V: TRBV27; size: few; D: NA; J: TRBJ2-7; DNA: TGTGCCAGCACCCCCGGCGGGGCGCCTTTCGCCGAGCAGTACTTC; CDR3: CASTPGGAPFAEQYF
length: 15; V: TRBV10-3; size: few; D: TRBD2; J: TRBJ2-7; DNA: TGTGCCATCAGGGACGAGGGACTAGCGGACTACGAGCAGTACTTC; CDR3: CAIRDEGLADYEQYF
length: 14; V: TRBV6-5; size: few; D: TRBD2; J: TRBJ2-7; DNA: TGTGCCAGCAGTTACTCGGGACTAGCTTCCGAGCAGTACTTC; CDR3: CASSYSGLASEQYF
length: 14; V: TRBV3-1; size: NA; D: TRBD1; J: TRBJ2-7; DNA: TGTGCCAGCAGCCCCGAGACAGGGCTGGGCGAGCAGTACTTC; CDR3: CASSPETGLGEQYF
length: 14; V: TRBV6-1; size: NA; D: TRBD1; J: TRBJ2-7; DNA: TGTGCCAGCAGTTCCGGGACAGGGGGCGAGGAGCAGTACTTC; CDR3: CASSSGTGGEEQYF
length: 17; V: TRBV6-2/TRBV6-3; size: few; D: NA; J: TRBJ2-2; DNA: TGTGCCAGCAGTTACTCCGTAGCGGTGACCAACACCGGGGAGCTGTTTTTT; CDR3: CASSYSVAVTNTGELFF
length: 16; V: TRBV24-1; size: NA; D: NA; J: TRBJ2-2; DNA: TGTGCCACCAGTGACCACGGACGGACGAACACCGGTGAGCTGTTTTTT; CDR3: CATSDHGRTNTGELFF
length: 12; V: TRBV20-1; size: NA; D: NA; J: TRBJ2-7; DNA: TGCAGTGCTAGACCCGGGGTCTACGAGCAGTACTTC; CDR3: CSARPGVYEQYF
length: 15; V: TRBV30; size: medium-sized; D: TRBD1; J: TRBJ1-1; DNA: TGTGCCTTGGAGCCGAGGGACAGGGGGCTCACTGAAGCTTTCTTT; CDR3: CALEPRDRGLTEAFF
length: 16; V: TRBV5-1; size: NA; D: TRBD1; J: TRBJ1-4; DNA: TGCGCCAGCACCAGGGGGGAGGAGGCAACTAATGAAAAACTGTTTTTT; CDR3: CASTRGEEATNEKLFF
length: 15; V: TRBV24-1; size: NA; D: NA; J: TRBJ2-1; DNA: TGTGCCACCAAGAGTGGCGGCAGGGGAGGATGGGAGCAGTTCTTC; CDR3: CATKSGGRGGWEQFF
length: 15; V: TRBV5-1; size: NA; D: TRBD1; J: TRBJ1-1; DNA: TGCGCCAGCAGCTTTACAGGGGTAGGCGGCACTGAAGCTTTCTTT; CDR3: CASSFTGVGGTEAFF
length: 17; V: TRBV28; size: few; D: NA; J: TRBJ2-7; DNA: TGTGCCAGCAGTCCTCAAATTAATCGACCGGTCTCCTACGAGCAGTACTTC; CDR3: CASSPQINRPVSYEQYF
length: 15; V: TRBV5-1; size: NA; D: TRBD1; J: TRBJ2-7; DNA: TGCGCCAGCAGGCCCACCCCGACAGGGACCTACGAGCAGTACTTC; CDR3: CASRPTPTGTYEQYF
length: 12; V: TRBV28; size: few; D: NA; J: TRBJ2-7; DNA: TGTGCCTCCCAGCGTGGTGGATACGAGCAGTACTTC; CDR3: CASQRGGYEQYF
length: 15; V: TRBV6-1; size: NA; D: TRBD2; J: TRBJ2-1; DNA: TGTGCCAGCAGTGAAGAAGCGGGAGGGCCAGGTGAGCAGTTCTTC; CDR3: CASSEEAGGPGEQFF
length: 13; V: TRBV20-1; size: NA; D: NA; J: TRBJ2-2; DNA: TGCAGTGCTGGGACCTCGAACACCGGGGAGCTGTTTTTT; CDR3: CSAGTSNTGELFF
length: 13; V: TRBV28; size: few; D: NA; J: TRBJ1-2; DNA: TGTGCCAGCAGCTCCGGACAGCTGTATGGCTACACCTTC; CDR3: CASSSGQLYGYTF
length: 16; V: TRBV6-1; size: few; D: NA; J: TRBJ2-3; DNA: TGTGCCAGCAGCTCGGAACAGGGACTGAGAACAGATACGCAGTATTTT; CDR3: CASSSEQGLRTDTQYF
length: 14; V: TRBV30; size: NA; D: NA; J: TRBJ1-2; DNA: TGTGCCTGGAGCCCCACCTCGACAGACTATGGCTACACCTTC; CDR3: CAWSPTSTDYGYTF
length: 17; V: TRBV20-1; size: NA; D: TRBD1; J: TRBJ1-2; DNA: TGCAGTGCTAGAGTACTATCACAGGGACAGGGGGTCTATGGCTACACCTTC; CDR3: CSARVLSQGQGVYGYTF
length: 15; V: TRBV27; size: few; D: NA; J: TRBJ2-7; DNA: TGTGCCAGCAGCCCCTCAGCCGGAATCTCCTACGAGCAGTACTTC; CDR3: CASSPSAGISYEQYF
length: 14; V: TRBV6-1; size: many; D: NA; J: TRBJ2-4; DNA: TGTGCCAGCTGGGTCCCAGGGTCTAAAAACATTCAGTACTTC; CDR3: CASWVPGSKNIQYF